Listed below are T cell receptor beta chains from one sample, sequenced in a study of T cell responses to AZD1222 COVID-19 vaccine. Clones were sequenced by immunoSEQ multiplex PCR, and TCRdb holds only the in-frame ones, with some missing. The table shows about 50,000 clones, with 80% occurring only once. This material consisted of peripheral blood, taken 28 days after the second AZD1222 dose. These receptors came from an adult who received the AZD1222 COVID-19 vaccine. The CDR3 runs from the conserved cysteine through the conserved F or W. The order of the fields is clone size, J gene, D gene, V gene, CDR3 DNA, CDR3 protein. The D gene is left open where the match is weak. Only some rows state a clone size, as once, few, many or a class for expanded clones.

>few|TRBJ2-7|TRBD1|TRBV4-1
TGCGCCAGCAGCCAAGCTCAGGGGGCGGCAGGTTTTTCCTACGAGCAGTACTTC
CASSQAQGAAGFSYEQYF
>once|TRBJ1-5|TRBD1|TRBV6-6
TGTGCCAGCAGTTACAGGGGGCAGACTAGCAATCAGCCCCAGCATTTT
CASSYRGQTSNQPQHF
>NA|TRBJ2-2|NA|TRBV4-1
TGCGCCAGCAGCCTGAAAGGGGCGAACACCGGGGAGCTGTTTTTT
CASSLKGANTGELFF
>NA|TRBJ1-1|NA|TRBV20-1
TGCAGTGCTAGGGGTCACACTGAAGCTTTCTTT
CSARGHTEAFF
>NA|TRBJ1-2|NA|TRBV28
TGTGCCAGCAGTTCAACCCCCGGGGGCAGGGACTATGGCTACACCTTC
CASSSTPGGRDYGYTF
>NA|TRBJ1-5|NA|TRBV5-1
TGCGCCAGCAGCCTAGGCGACACGTCCGGAAAGCCCCAGCATTTT
CASSLGDTSGKPQHF
>NA|TRBJ2-3|TRBD1|TRBV29-1
TGCAGCGTTGACTCCTACAGGGGGGGCACAGATACGCAGTATTTT
CSVDSYRGGTDTQYF
>NA|TRBJ1-1|TRBD1|TRBV6-5
TGTGCCAGCAGTCTTGAGACAGGGGGAAGAGTTGAAGCTTTCTTT
CASSLETGGRVEAFF
>NA|TRBJ1-5|NA|TRBV5-6
TGTGCCAGCAGCTTAGGACGGAGCAATCAGCCCCAGCATTTT
CASSLGRSNQPQHF
>NA|TRBJ1-2|TRBD1|TRBV6-5
TGTGCCAGCAGGACGGGACAGCGTACCCTTTATGGCTACACCTTC
CASRTGQRTLYGYTF
>NA|TRBJ1-5|NA|TRBV28
TGTGCCAGCAGTTTACCCAGCAATCAGCCCCAGCATTTT
CASSLPSNQPQHF
>few|TRBJ1-1|NA|TRBV29-1
TGCAGCGGGGGGTCAGGGACGGACACTGAAGCTTTCTTT
CSGGSGTDTEAFF
>NA|TRBJ2-7|NA|TRBV5-4
TGTGCCAGCAGCTTGAGTCCACCGGGGGAGCAGTACTTC
CASSLSPPGEQYF
>NA|TRBJ1-2|NA|TRBV5-1
TGCGCCAGCAGCCCCGAAGGGGACGGCTATGGCTACACCTTC
CASSPEGDGYGYTF
>NA|TRBJ1-1|NA|TRBV11-3
TGTGCCAGCAGCTTAGATCGCTGGGCAACCGAAGCTTTCTTT
CASSLDRWATEAFF
>NA|TRBJ2-2|NA|TRBV7-9
TGTGCCAGTACACTCCCCGGGGAGCTGTTTTTT
CASTLPGELFF
>NA|TRBJ1-2|NA|TRBV28
TGTGCCAGCAGTTTACGTACCCGGGGCTACACCTTC
CASSLRTRGYTF